This T cell receptor (beta chain) was profiled in a study of T cell responses to AZD1222 COVID-19 vaccine. The CDR3 spans 13 residues. Germline CDR1 and CDR2: MNHEY and SVGAGI. Trimming shortened V by 5 bases and J by 6 bases, and 10 bases separated the two germline ends. About this clone: Its target is not known.

Study results and caveats: Repertoire samples came only from after the peak T cell response. The donors showed a predominance of white British ancestry and of females, with possible underestimation of clonal diversity. Spike was spanned by vaccine-associated CD4 TCRs, which were dominant at 160-218 and 743-854.

Analyses pooled second doses at about 4 or about 12 weeks. Libraries were prepared by immunoSEQ multiplex PCR; TCRdb keeps only in-frame clonotypes and omits some of them. The table lists 75,000 to 90,000 clones, roughly nine tenths of them singletons, with roughly 5.1% in the top ten. This sequence joins TRBV6-5 and TRBJ1-4, with D perhaps TRBD1 (6 bases). This clonotype originated in an adult who received the AZD1222 COVID-19 vaccine. The input for sequencing was peripheral blood, taken 28 days after the second AZD1222 dose. DNA for the CDR3: TGTGCCAGCAGTCCCAGGGGAGATGAAAAACTGTTTTTT. This sequence encodes CASSPRGDEKLFF.